Shown below are 27 T cell receptor beta chains from a single sample sequenced in a study of T cell responses to AZD1222 COVID-19 vaccine. The table came from immunoSEQ multiplex PCR; TCRdb's copy has only in-frame clones and leaves some out. The table records approximately 200,000 clones, 90% to 95% of them present only once. The material was peripheral blood, obtained 28 days after the second AZD1222 dose. Every receptor here comes from an adult who received the AZD1222 COVID-19 vaccine.

The chain uses TRBV6-1 and TRBJ2-2; no reliable D call. Between the trimmed V and J ends, which lost 0 bases and 2 bases, there was a span of 10 bases. Germline CDR1 is MNHNS and CDR2 is SASEGT. This CDR3 region has 16 residues. The CDR3 protein is CASSEARTGNTGELFF. In nucleotides, the CDR3 is TGTGCCAGCAGTGAAGCAAGGACGGGTAACACCGGGGAGCTGTTTTTT.

The chain joins TRBV18 to TRBJ1-2; D is possibly TRBD1 (5 bases). The germline V gene has CDR1 KGHSH and CDR2 LQKENI. The CDR3 contains 15 residues. Trimming removed 3 bases from V and 7 bases from J, with 18 bases in between. The CDR3 bases are TGTGCCAGCTCACCCACCGTGGTCACGACAGCTGGCTACACCTTC. This gives the protein CASSPTVVTTAGYTF.

This chain joins TRBV2 and TRBJ2-5; 9 bases line up with TRBD2. Germline V lookup: CDR1 SNHLY, CDR2 FYNNEI. The CDR3 has 14 amino acids. J was trimmed by 5 bases and V by 7 bases; bases with no gene match: 8. The CDR3 bases are TGTGCCAGCAACGAGTTCGCGGGGGGGGAGACCCAGTACTTC. Protein product: CASNEFAGGETQYF.

The V and J genes are TRBV7-9 and TRBJ2-3; D may be TRBD1 (5 bases). This CDR3 is built from 14 residues. Looked up from germline, CDR1 is SEHNR and CDR2 is FQNEAQ (reference sequence). Trimming took off 1 base at V and 4 bases at J, with 9 bases between the two ends. The DNA for the CDR3 is TGTGCCAGCAGCTTAGGACAGACGGCAGATACGCAGTATTTT. It translates to CASSLGQTADTQYF.

This CDR3 reads CASSYRDRANSPLHF. In DNA form, the CDR3 reads TGTGCCAGCAGTTATCGGGACAGGGCCAATTCACCCCTCCACTTT. The chain is built from TRBV28 and TRBJ1-6, with 9 bases aligning to TRBD1. Per germline, CDR1 MDHEN and CDR2 SYDVKM. This CDR3 spans 15 amino acids. Losses at the gene ends were 4 bases for V and 7 bases for J; bases not matched to a gene: 5.

The chain is built from TRBV5-8 and TRBJ2-7; 10 bases match TRBD1. With 3 bases clipped from V and 3 bases from J, the junction kept 3 bases outside the gene matches. The CDR3 totals 14 residues. The germline CDR1 and CDR2 sequences are SGHTS and YDEGEE. For the CDR3, the DNA is TGTGCCAGCAGCTCCAGGACAGGGGGCTACGAGCAGTACTTC. It specifies CASSSRTGGYEQYF.

The table lists this clone with a count of one. The rearrangement joins TRBV5-1 to TRBJ2-3, with TRBD2 as a possible D gene (7 bases). CDR3 length equals 16 residues. Per the germline V gene, CDR1 is SGHRS and CDR2 is YFSETQ. V lost 6 bases, J lost 2 bases, and 19 bases lay in between. Written as DNA, the CDR3 is TGCGCCAGCACCCCAATCCGCGGGGGCCTCACAGATACGCAGTATTTT. Translated, it gives CASTPIRGGLTDTQYF. Filled out from reference TRBV5-1 and TRBJ2-3, the complete variable domain reads KAGVTQTPRYLIKTRGQQVTLSCSPISGHRSVSWYQQTPGQGLQFLFEYFSETQRNKGNFPGRFSGRQFSNSRSEMNVSTLELGDSALYLCASTPIRGGLTDTQYFGPGTRLTVL.

The chain uses TRBV5-1 and TRBJ1-4, with D unresolved. The CDR3 loop spans 16 amino acids. V was shortened by 5 bases and J by 0 bases, with 14 bases between the two germline ends. Germline V gene data show CDR1 as SGHRS and CDR2 as YFSETQ. The CDR3 loop reads CASRSSSGATNEKLFF. The CDR3 DNA reads TGCGCCAGCAGGTCGTCCAGTGGGGCAACTAATGAAAAACTGTTTTTT.

This clone was seen once. This chain links TRBV6-2 or TRBV6-3 with TRBJ1-6; TRBD1 is a possible D gene (5 bases). Between the trimmed V and J ends, which lost 6 bases and 10 bases, there was a span of 16 bases. Germline values: CDR1 MNHEY, CDR2 SVGEGT. The CDR3 contains 14 residues. CDR3 DNA: TGTGCCAGCAGCCCGGGGACCCCGTTGTCACCCCTCCACTTT. Protein: CASSPGTPLSPLHF.

V gene TRBV7-2 combines with J gene TRBJ2-1; 8 positions agree with TRBD1. The germline gives CDR1 SGHTA, CDR2 FQGNSA. CDR3 size: 16 residues. V was clipped by 2 bases and J by 5 bases; unmatched bases: 8. DNA of the CDR3: TGTGCCAGCAGCTTATTCAGGGGGCTTATGAACAATGAGCAGTTCTTC. Protein: CASSLFRGLMNNEQFF.

This clone was detected only once. The chain joins TRBV18 to TRBJ2-7; a weak D match, TRBD1 (5 bases). The ends were cut back, 3 bases at V and 5 bases at J, with 11 bases in the middle. Germline values: CDR1 KGHSH, CDR2 LQKENI. The CDR3 covers 13 residues. CDR3 in amino acids: CASSPKQENEQYF. The CDR3 DNA reads TGTGCCAGCTCACCCAAACAGGAAAACGAGCAGTACTTC.

The CDR3 region is CATSGGGNQPQHF. As DNA, the CDR3 is TGTGCCACCAGTGGAGGGGGCAATCAGCCCCAGCATTTT. V gene TRBV24-1 combines with J gene TRBJ1-5; TRBD1 is a possible D gene (5 bases). Germline values: CDR1 KGHDR, CDR2 SFDVKD. V shed 5 bases and J shed 2 bases, with 6 bases lying between them. The CDR3 length is 13 residues.

The gene calls are TRBV30 and TRBJ1-5, with D perhaps TRBD1 (6 bases). Trimming took off 2 bases at V and 6 bases at J, with 17 bases between the two ends. Germline CDR1 is GTSNPN and CDR2 is SVGIG (reference sequence). The CDR3 length is 15 residues. The CDR3 loop reads CAWSTGPLGFQPQHF. CDR3 DNA sequence: TGTGCCTGGAGTACAGGGCCCCTTGGGTTTCAGCCCCAGCATTTT.

The V and J genes are TRBV5-5 and TRBJ1-3, with 8 nucleotides matching TRBD1. Germline CDR1 and CDR2: SGHKS and YYEKEE (reference sequence). The CDR3 runs to 15 residues. Unmatched junction bases numbered 3, after V lost 0 bases and J lost 4 bases. The CDR3 nucleotides are TGTGCCAGCAGCTTGGACAGGGGGGACGGAAACACCATATATTTT. Encoded protein: CASSLDRGDGNTIYF. The variable domain in full, completed from reference TRBV5-5 and TRBJ1-3, reads DAGVTQSPTHLIKTRGQQVTLRCSPISGHKSVSWYQQVLGQGPQFIFQYYEKEERGRGNFPDRFSARQFPNYSSELNVNALLLGDSALYLCASSLDRGDGNTIYFGEGSWLTVV.

This sequence joins TRBV6-4 and TRBJ1-6; no clear D. The germline gives CDR1 MRHNA, CDR2 SNTAGT. The CDR3 runs 22 residues. V shed 0 bases and J shed 0 bases, with 24 bases lying between them. The CDR3 DNA reads as TGTGCCAGCAGTGACTCGGTCACGCTGGGCGAGACCTCTAGCTCCTATAATTCACCCCTCCACTTT. Its translation: CASSDSVTLGETSSSYNSPLHF.

V usage is TRBV5-8 and J usage is TRBJ1-2; TRBD1 is a possible D gene (5 bases). Between the trimmed V and J ends, which lost 4 bases and 8 bases, there was a span of 18 bases. The CDR3 has 14 residues. The germline CDR1 and CDR2 sequences are SGHTS and YDEGEE. CDR3 nucleotides: TGTGCCAGCAGCCGAGACAGAACCTATGGAGGCTACACCTTC. This encodes CASSRDRTYGGYTF.

The chain uses TRBV6-5 and TRBJ2-6; D is possibly TRBD1 (7 bases). Germline-derived CDR1 and CDR2 are MNHEY and SVGAGI. V was clipped by 8 bases and J by 4 bases, with 15 bases between them. The CDR3 is made up of 15 amino acids. The CDR3 nucleotides read TGTGCCAGCGGAAAGGGGGCGGGGGGGGCCAACGTCCTGACTTTC. Its translation: CASGKGAGGANVLTF.

The CDR3 region has the DNA TGCGCCAGCAGCTTGGCCGGGGACACTCCTAGCACAGATACGCAGTATTTT. This sequence encodes CASSLAGDTPSTDTQYF. The rearrangement uses TRBV5-1 and TRBJ2-3, with a weak D call TRBD1 (6 bases). CDR1 is SGHRS, CDR2 YFSETQ, per germline. This CDR3 comprises 17 residues. V was clipped by 0 bases and J by 0 bases, with 14 bases between them.

The CDR3 spells CASSPSTGGSGYSGKLFF. CDR3 in DNA: TGTGCCAGCTCACCGAGTACAGGGGGAAGTGGCTATTCCGGAAAACTGTTTTTT. The rearrangement links TRBV18 to TRBJ1-4, with TRBD1 identical over 8 bases. The CDR3 spans 18 residues. CDR1 and CDR2 from the germline V gene are KGHSH and LQKENI. The V and J ends lost 3 bases and 10 bases, in that order; junction bases with no gene match: 19.

The V and J genes are TRBV9 and TRBJ2-1; TRBD1 agrees at 9 bases. Looked up from germline, CDR1 is SGDLS and CDR2 is YYNGEE. The CDR3 length is 17 residues. After removal of 4 bases from V and 0 bases from J, the junction contained 8 bases not matched to a gene. CDR3 DNA: TGTGCCAGCAGCCCGATACCGGGACAGGGCTCCTACAATGAGCAGTTCTTC. Translated, it gives CASSPIPGQGSYNEQFF.

This sequence joins TRBV18 and TRBJ2-2, with 9 nucleotides matching TRBD2. Germline values: CDR1 KGHSH, CDR2 LQKENI. The CDR3 has 16 amino acids. The V gene end was trimmed by 3 bases and the J gene end by 3 bases; junction bases not matched to a gene: 5. The CDR3 spells CASSPRAGGHTGELFF. In DNA form, the CDR3 reads TGTGCCAGCTCACCTCGAGCGGGGGGACACACCGGGGAGCTGTTTTTT.

This chain links TRBV28 with TRBJ1-4; 7 nucleotides match TRBD1. Per the germline V gene, CDR1 is MDHEN and CDR2 is SYDVKM. The CDR3 consists of 15 residues. Trimming cost V 2 bases and J 8 bases; bases outside gene matches: 8. CDR3 region: CASSLNVLGQEKLFF. The CDR3 DNA follows: TGTGCCAGCAGTTTAAATGTGTTGGGACAGGAAAAACTGTTTTTT.

Comments on this clone: Different DNA sequences within this sample yield the same CDR3. In nucleotides, the CDR3 is TGTGCCAGCTCACCGGCGGGTGCGAACACTGAAGCTTTCTTT. This gives the protein CASSPAGANTEAFF. The V and J genes are TRBV18 and TRBJ1-1, with no clear D. The germline V gene has CDR1 KGHSH and CDR2 LQKENI. Trimming removed 3 bases at V and 1 base at J, with 9 bases between. The CDR3 consists of 14 residues. Drawing the rest from reference TRBV18 and TRBJ1-1, the complete variable domain is NAGVMQNPRHLVRRRGQEARLRCSPMKGHSHVYWYRQLPEEGLKFMVYLQKENIIDESGMPKERFSAEFPKEGPSILRIQQVVRGDSAAYFCASSPAGANTEAFFGQGTRLTVV.

The genes are TRBV6-5 and TRBJ1-2; D gene unclear. The germline V gene encodes CDR1 MNHEY and CDR2 SVGAGI. The ends were cut back, 8 bases at V and 4 bases at J, with 11 bases in the middle. The CDR3 is 12 amino acids. CDR3 bases: TGTGCCAGCTTTCAGGCCGCCTATGGCTACACCTTC. It encodes CASFQAAYGYTF.

The rearrangement links TRBV28 to TRBJ2-1; D gene uncertain. The CDR3 has 16 amino acids. Trimming removed 3 bases from V and 8 bases from J, with 20 bases in between. Germline CDR1 reads MDHEN; CDR2 reads SYDVKM. CDR3 sequence: CASSFGSDSLLYEQFF. Here the CDR3 DNA reads TGTGCCAGCAGTTTTGGATCCGATTCCCTCCTATATGAGCAGTTCTTC.

This chain links TRBV6-1 with TRBJ1-2; 9 nucleotides align to TRBD1. There are 15 residues in the CDR3. Germline V gene lookup returns CDR1 MNHNS and CDR2 SASEGT. V lost 1 base, J lost 1 base, and 1 base stayed unmatched. CDR3 sequence: CASSEGQGVNYGYTF. Here the CDR3 DNA reads TGTGCCAGCAGTGAAGGACAGGGGGTTAACTATGGCTACACCTTC.

The chain employs TRBV5-4 and TRBJ2-5; 10 bases map to TRBD1. Germline CDR1 is SGHNT and CDR2 is YYREEE (reference sequence). The CDR3 totals 18 residues. J was trimmed by 2 bases and V by 1 base; bases with no gene match: 11. CDR3 amino acids: CASSLRGTGVGTQETQYF. The CDR3 region has the DNA TGTGCCAGCAGCTTGAGGGGGACAGGGGTCGGCACACAAGAGACCCAGTACTTC.